This T cell receptor beta chain came from a study of OX40 agonist ivuxolimab in advanced cancers. Regarding the study as a whole: The mean number of expanded clones was higher in CD8+ T cells than in CD4+.

Using immunoSEQ multiplex PCR, the repertoire was profiled, and TCRdb retains in-frame clones only, with some absent. Here the sample spans some 11,000 clones, over 60% being singletons. The CDR3 length is 15 residues. Germline-derived CDR1 and CDR2 are LNHDA and SQIVND (reference sequence). V lost 9 bases, J lost 1 base, and 11 bases stayed unmatched. As regards this clone: The antigen is not known.

The source of this sequence is an adult with an advanced solid tumor such as melanoma, head and neck, liver or kidney cancer. The source material was CD4+ or CD8+ T cells sorted from blood, sampled in a trial of the OX40 agonist ivuxolimab. The genes are TRBV19 and TRBJ1-1; 7 positions match TRBD1. The chain's CDR3 is CASLDADRPNTEAFF. CDR3 bases: TGTGCCAGCCTTGACGCGGACAGGCCGAACACTGAAGCTTTCTTT.